This T cell receptor (beta chain) emerged from a study of PD-1 blockade in classical Hodgkin lymphoma. Whole-study findings and limits: Newly diagnosed patients reportedly had lower baseline TCR diversity than healthy donors.

Data came from immunoSEQ multiplex PCR; TCRdb stores just in-frame clones and leaves some out. The data hold tens of thousands of clones, with approximately 91% observed a single time. Time point denoted: newly diagnosed, previously untreated cHL patient sample. The germline V gene encodes CDR1 LNHNV and CDR2 YYDKDF (reference sequence). The CDR3 consists of 18 residues. With 0 bases clipped from V and 1 base from J, the junction kept 6 bases outside the gene matches. As to this clone: The antigen remains unidentified.

The sequenced material came from peripheral blood mononuclear cells (PBMCs). The source is a human donor with classical Hodgkin lymphoma. V gene TRBV15 combines with J gene TRBJ1-4, with 9 bases that match TRBD1. The chain's CDR3 is CATSRDDRGRKTNEKLFF. CDR3 DNA: TGTGCCACCAGCAGAGATGACAGGGGGAGGAAAACTAATGAAAAACTGTTTTTT.